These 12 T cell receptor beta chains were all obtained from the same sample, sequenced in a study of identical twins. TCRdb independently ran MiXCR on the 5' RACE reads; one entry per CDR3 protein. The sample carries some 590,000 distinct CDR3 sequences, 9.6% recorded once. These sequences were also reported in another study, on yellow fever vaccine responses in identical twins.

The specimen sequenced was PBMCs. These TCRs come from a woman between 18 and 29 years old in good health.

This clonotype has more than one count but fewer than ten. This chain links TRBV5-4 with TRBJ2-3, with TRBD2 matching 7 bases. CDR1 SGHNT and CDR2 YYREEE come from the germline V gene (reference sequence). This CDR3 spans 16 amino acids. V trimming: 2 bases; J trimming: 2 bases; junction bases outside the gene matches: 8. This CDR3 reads CASSLPGSGITDTQYF. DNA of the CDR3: TGTGCCAGCAGCTTACCCGGCAGCGGGATCACAGATACGCAGTATTTT.

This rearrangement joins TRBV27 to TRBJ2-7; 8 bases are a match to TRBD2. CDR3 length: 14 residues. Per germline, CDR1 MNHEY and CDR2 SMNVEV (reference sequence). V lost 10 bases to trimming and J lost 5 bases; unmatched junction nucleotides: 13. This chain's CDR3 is CAKQAGVFAHEQYF. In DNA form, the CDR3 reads TGTGCCAAGCAAGCGGGAGTATTCGCCCACGAGCAGTACTTC.

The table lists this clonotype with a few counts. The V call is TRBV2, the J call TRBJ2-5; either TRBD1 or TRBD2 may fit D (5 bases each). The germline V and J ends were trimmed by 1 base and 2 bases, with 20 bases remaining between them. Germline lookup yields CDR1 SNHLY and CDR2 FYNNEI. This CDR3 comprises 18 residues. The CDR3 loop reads CASSEVYKGTIGQETQYF. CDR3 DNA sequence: TGTGCCAGCAGTGAAGTTTATAAGGGGACCATAGGGCAAGAGACCCAGTACTTC. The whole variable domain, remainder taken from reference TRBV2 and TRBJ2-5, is EPEVTQTPSHQVTQMGQEVILRCVPISNHLYFYWYRQILGQKVEFLVSFYNNEISEKSEIFDDQFSVERPDGSNFTLKIRSTKLEDSAMYFCASSEVYKGTIGQETQYFGPGTRLLVL.

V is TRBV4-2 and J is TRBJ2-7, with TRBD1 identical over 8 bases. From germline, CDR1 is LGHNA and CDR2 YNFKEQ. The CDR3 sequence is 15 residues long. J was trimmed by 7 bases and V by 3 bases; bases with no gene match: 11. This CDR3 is CASSQIWTGPWEQYF. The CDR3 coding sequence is TGTGCCAGCAGCCAGATCTGGACAGGGCCGTGGGAGCAGTACTTC.

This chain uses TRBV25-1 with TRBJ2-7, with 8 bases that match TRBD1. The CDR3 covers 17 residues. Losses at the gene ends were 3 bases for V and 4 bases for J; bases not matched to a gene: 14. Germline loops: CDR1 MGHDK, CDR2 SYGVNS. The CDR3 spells CASSESGQGAFRYEQYF. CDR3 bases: TGTGCCAGCAGTGAGTCGGGGCAGGGGGCATTTCGGTACGAGCAGTACTTC.

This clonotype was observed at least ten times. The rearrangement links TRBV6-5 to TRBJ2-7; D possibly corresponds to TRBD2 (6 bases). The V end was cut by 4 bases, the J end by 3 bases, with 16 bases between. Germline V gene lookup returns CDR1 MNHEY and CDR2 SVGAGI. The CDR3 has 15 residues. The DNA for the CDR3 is TGTGCCAGCAGTTCGCGGTCCGGGACTGGCTACGAGCAGTACTTC. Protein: CASSSRSGTGYEQYF.

The CDR3 is CSARDQASGADEQYF. The DNA for the CDR3 is TGCAGTGCTAGAGATCAGGCTAGCGGGGCCGACGAGCAGTACTTC. The rearrangement uses TRBV20-1 and TRBJ2-7; TRBD2 agrees at 9 bases. The CDR3 has 15 amino acids. Trimming at V came to 0 bases and at J to 5 bases, leaving 8 bases not matched to a gene. Germline loops: CDR1 DFQATT, CDR2 SNEGSKA (reference sequence).

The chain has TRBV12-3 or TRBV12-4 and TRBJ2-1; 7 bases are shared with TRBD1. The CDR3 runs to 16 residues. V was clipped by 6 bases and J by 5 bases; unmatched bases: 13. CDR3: CASRDKRGLLNNEQFF. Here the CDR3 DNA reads TGTGCCAGCAGAGATAAAAGGGGGCTATTAAACAATGAGCAGTTCTTC.

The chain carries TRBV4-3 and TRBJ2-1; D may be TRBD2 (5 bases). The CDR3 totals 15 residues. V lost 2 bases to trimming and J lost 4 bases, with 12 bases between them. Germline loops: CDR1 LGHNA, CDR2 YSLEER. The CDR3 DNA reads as TGCGCCAGCAGCCAATGGAGGAAGGAATACAATGAGCAGTTCTTC. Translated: CASSQWRKEYNEQFF.

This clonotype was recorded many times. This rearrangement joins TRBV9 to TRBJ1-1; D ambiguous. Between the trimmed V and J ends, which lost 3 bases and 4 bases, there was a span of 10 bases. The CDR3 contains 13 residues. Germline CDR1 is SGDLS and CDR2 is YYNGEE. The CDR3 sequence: CASSANSGTEAFF. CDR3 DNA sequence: TGTGCCAGCAGCGCGAATTCGGGCACTGAAGCTTTCTTT.

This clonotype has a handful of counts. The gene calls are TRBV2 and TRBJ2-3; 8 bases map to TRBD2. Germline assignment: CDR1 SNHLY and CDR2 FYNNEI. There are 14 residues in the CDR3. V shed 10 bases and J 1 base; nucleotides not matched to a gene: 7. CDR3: CATRGGVGTDTQYF. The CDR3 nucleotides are TGTGCCACTCGGGGGGGCGTCGGCACAGATACGCAGTATTTT.

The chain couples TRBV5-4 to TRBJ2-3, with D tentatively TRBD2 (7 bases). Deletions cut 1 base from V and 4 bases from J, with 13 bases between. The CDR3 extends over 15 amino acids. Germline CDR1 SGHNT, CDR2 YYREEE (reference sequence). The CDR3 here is CASSLMGGQADTQYF. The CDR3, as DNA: TGTGCCAGCAGCTTGATGGGGGGGCAGGCAGATACGCAGTATTTT.